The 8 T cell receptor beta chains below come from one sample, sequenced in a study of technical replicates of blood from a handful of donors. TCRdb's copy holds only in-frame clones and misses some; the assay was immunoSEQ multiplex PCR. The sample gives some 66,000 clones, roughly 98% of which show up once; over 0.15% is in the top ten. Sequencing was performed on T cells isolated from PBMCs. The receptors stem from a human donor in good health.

In nucleotides, the CDR3 is TGTGCCAGCAGTATAAACTATGGCTACACCTTC. Protein sequence: CASSINYGYTF. This sequence joins TRBV2 and TRBJ1-2; D call uncertain. V lost 5 bases, J lost 2 bases, and 3 bases lay in between. CDR3 length equals 11 residues. Germline V gene lookup returns CDR1 SNHLY and CDR2 FYNNEI.

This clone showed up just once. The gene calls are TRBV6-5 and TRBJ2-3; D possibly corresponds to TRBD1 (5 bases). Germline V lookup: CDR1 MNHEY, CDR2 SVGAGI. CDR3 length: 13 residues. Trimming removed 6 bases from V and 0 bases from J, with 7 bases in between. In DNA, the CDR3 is TGTGCCAGCAGGGGGCACAGCACAGATACGCAGTATTTT. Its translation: CASRGHSTDTQYF.

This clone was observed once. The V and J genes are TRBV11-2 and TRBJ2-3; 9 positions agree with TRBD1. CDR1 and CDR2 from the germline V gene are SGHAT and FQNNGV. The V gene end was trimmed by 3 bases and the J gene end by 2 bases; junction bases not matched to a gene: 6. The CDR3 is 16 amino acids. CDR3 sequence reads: CASSFLRDRVTDTQYF. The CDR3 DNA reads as TGTGCCAGCAGCTTCCTCCGGGACAGGGTCACAGATACGCAGTATTTT.

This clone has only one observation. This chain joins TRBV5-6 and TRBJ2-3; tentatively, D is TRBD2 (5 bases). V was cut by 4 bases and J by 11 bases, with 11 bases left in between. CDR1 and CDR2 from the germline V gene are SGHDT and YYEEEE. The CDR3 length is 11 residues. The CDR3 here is CASSRSAGQYF. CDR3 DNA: TGTGCCAGCAGCCGGTCGGCGGGGCAGTATTTT.

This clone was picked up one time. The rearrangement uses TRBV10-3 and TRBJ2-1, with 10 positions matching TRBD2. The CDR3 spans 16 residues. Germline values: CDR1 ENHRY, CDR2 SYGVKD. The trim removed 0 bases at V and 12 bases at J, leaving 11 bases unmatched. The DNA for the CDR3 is TGTGCCATCAGTGAGTCGTCGAGATCTAGCGGGAGTCCGCAGTTCTTC. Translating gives CAISESSRSSGSPQFF.

The CDR3 DNA is TGTGCCAGCAGTTTGGGGACAGGGGAGTACGAGCAGTACTTC. Its translation: CASSLGTGEYEQYF. The V gene is TRBV28, the J gene TRBJ2-7; 10 bases agree with TRBD1. In germline, CDR1 is MDHEN, CDR2 SYDVKM. The CDR3 runs to 14 residues. The V segment lost 3 bases and the J segment 4 bases; nucleotides outside the gene matches: 3.

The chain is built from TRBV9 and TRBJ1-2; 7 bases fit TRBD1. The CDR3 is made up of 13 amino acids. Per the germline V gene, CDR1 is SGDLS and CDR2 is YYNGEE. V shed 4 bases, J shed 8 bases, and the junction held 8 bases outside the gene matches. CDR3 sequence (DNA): TGTGCCAGCAGCCTGTACAGGGGCGACGGCTACACCTTC. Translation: CASSLYRGDGYTF.

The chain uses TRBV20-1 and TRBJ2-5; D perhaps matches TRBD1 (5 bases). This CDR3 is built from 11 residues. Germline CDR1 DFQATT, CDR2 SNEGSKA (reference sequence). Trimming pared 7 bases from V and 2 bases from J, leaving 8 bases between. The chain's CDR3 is CSVGVQETQYF. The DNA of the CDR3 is TGCAGTGTAGGGGTTCAAGAGACCCAGTACTTC.